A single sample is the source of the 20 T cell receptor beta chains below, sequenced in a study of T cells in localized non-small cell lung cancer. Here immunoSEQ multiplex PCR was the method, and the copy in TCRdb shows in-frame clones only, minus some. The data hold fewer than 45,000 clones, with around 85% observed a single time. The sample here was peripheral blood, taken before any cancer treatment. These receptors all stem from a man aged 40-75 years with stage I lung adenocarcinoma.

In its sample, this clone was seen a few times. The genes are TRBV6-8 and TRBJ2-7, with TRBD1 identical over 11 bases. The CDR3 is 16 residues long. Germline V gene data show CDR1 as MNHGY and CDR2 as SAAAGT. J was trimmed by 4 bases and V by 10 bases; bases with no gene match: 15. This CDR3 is CANLRTGGPVGYEQYF. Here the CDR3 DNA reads TGTGCCAACCTAAGGACAGGGGGCCCTGTGGGGTACGAGCAGTACTTC.

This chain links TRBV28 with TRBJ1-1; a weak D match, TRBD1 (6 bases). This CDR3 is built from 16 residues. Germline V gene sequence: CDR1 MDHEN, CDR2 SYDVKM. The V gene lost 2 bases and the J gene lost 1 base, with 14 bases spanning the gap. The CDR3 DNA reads TGTGCCAGCAGTTTAAGGGCAGGGGCTGGGAACACTGAAGCTTTCTTT. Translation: CASSLRAGAGNTEAFF.

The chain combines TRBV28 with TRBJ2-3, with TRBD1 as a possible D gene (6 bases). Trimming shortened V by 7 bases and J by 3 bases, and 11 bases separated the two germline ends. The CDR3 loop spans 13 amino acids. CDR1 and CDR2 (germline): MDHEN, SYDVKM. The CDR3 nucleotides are TGTGCCAGCACGTTACAGGGAACAGATACGCAGTATTTT. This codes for CASTLQGTDTQYF.

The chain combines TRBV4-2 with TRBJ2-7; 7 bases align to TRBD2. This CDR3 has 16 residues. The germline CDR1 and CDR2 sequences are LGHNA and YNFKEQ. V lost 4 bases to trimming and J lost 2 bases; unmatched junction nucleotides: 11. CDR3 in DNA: TGTGCCAGCAGCCTAATGATATCGAGCGGGACCTACGAGCAGTACTTC. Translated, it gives CASSLMISSGTYEQYF.

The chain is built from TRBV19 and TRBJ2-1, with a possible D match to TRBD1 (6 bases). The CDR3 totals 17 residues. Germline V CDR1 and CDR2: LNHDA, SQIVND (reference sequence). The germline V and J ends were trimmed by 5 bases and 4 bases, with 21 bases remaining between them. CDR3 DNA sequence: TGTGCCAGTAGTCCACACAAATCAGGGGCAGGATACAATGAGCAGTTCTTC. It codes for CASSPHKSGAGYNEQFF.

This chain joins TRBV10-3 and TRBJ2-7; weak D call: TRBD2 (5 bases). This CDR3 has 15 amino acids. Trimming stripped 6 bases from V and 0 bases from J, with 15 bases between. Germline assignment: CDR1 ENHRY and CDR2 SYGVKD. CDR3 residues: CAIRGGGQSSYEQYF. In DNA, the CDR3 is TGTGCCATCAGAGGTGGCGGGCAAAGCTCCTACGAGCAGTACTTC.

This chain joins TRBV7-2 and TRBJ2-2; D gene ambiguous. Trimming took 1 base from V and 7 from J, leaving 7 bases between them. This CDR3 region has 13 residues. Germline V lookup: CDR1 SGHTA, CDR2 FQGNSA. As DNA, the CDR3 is TGTGCCAGCAGCTTAGGCTATATCGGGGAGCTGTTTTTT. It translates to CASSLGYIGELFF.

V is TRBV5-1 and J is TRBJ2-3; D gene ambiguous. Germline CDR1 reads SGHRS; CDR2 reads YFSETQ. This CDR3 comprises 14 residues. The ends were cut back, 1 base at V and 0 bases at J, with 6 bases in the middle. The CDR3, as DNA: TGCGCCAGCAGCTTGCTGGCTAGCACAGATACGCAGTATTTT. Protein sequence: CASSLLASTDTQYF.

The CDR3 DNA is TGCGCCAGCAGCCAACCCCTAAGAGCAAACATTCAGTACTTC. It codes for CASSQPLRANIQYF. The chain couples TRBV4-1 to TRBJ2-4; D is unresolved. CDR3 length: 14 residues. The ends were cut back, 2 bases at V and 6 bases at J, with 11 bases in the middle. Germline CDR1 is MGHRA and CDR2 is YSYEKL.

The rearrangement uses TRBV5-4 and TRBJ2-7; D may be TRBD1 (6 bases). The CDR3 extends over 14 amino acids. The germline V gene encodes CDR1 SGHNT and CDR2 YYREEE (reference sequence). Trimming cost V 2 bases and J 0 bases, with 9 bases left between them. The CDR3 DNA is TGTGCCAGCAGCTTACAGGGAACCTCCTACGAGCAGTACTTC. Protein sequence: CASSLQGTSYEQYF.

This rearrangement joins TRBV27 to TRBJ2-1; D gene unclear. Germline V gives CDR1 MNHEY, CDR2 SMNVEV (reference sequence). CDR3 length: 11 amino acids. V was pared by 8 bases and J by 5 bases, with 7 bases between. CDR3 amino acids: CASGDHNEQFF. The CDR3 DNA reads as TGTGCCAGCGGAGACCACAATGAGCAGTTCTTC.

CDR3 residues: CASSLTGSRASGNTIYF. The CDR3 bases are TGTGCCAGCAGCTTAACTGGCAGTCGGGCGTCCGGAAACACCATATATTTT. This chain links TRBV7-3 with TRBJ1-3; D not resolved. Germline CDR1 and CDR2: SGHTA and FQGTGA. The CDR3 runs to 17 residues. Trimming took off 0 bases at V and 4 bases at J, with 16 bases between the two ends.

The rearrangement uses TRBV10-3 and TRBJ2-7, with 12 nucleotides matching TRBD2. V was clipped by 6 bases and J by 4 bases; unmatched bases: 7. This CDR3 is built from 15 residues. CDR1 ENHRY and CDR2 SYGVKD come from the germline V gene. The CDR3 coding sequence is TGTGCCATCAGAGAGCCGGGACTAGCGGGTTACGAGCAGTACTTC. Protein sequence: CAIREPGLAGYEQYF.

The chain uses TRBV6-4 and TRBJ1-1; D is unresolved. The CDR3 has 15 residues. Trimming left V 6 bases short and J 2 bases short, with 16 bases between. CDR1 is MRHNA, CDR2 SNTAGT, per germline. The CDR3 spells CASSVGGMGNTEAFF. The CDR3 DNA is TGTGCCAGCAGCGTGGGAGGGATGGGCAACACTGAAGCTTTCTTT.

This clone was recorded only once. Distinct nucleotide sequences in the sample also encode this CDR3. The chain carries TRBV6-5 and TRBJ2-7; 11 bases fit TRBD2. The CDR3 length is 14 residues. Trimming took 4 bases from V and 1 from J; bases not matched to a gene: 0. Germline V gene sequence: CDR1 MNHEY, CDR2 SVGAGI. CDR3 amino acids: CASSWTSGSYEQYF. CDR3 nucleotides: TGTGCCAGCAGTTGGACTAGCGGGTCCTACGAGCAGTACTTC.

The chain's CDR3 is CASSEGPQETQYF. CDR3 nucleotide sequence: TGTGCCAGCAGTGAAGGACCACAAGAGACCCAGTACTTC. The chain employs TRBV2 and TRBJ2-5; no firm D call. The CDR3 covers 13 residues. Germline-derived CDR1 and CDR2 are SNHLY and FYNNEI. V lost 1 base, J lost 2 bases, and 5 bases lay in between.

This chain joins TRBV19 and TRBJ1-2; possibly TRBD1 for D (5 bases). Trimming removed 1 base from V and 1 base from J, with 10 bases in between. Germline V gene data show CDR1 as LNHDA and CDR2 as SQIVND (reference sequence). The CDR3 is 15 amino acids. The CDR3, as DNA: TGTGCCAGTAGTATAGCCAGGGCGATTAACTATGGCTACACCTTC. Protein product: CASSIARAINYGYTF.

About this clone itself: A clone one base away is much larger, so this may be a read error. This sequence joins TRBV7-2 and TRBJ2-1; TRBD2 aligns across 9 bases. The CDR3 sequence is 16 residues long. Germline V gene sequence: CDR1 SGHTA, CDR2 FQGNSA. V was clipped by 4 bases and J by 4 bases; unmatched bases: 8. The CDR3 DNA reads TGTACCAGCAGCTCGCGAATAGCGGGAGCATACAATGAGCAGTTCTTC. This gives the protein CTSSSRIAGAYNEQFF.

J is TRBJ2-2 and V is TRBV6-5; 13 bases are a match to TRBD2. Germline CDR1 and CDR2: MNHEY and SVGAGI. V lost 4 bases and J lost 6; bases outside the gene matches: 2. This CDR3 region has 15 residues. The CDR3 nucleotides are TGTGCCAGCAGTTTAACTAGCGGGAGGGCCGGGGAGCTGTTTTTT. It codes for CASSLTSGRAGELFF.

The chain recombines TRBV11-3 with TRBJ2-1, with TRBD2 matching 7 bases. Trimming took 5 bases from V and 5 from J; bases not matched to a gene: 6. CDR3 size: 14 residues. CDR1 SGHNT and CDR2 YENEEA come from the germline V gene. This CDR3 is CASSLTGTNNEQFF. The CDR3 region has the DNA TGTGCCAGCAGCCTCACCGGGACTAACAATGAGCAGTTCTTC. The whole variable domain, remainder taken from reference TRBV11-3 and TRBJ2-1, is EAGVVQSPRYKIIEKKQPVAFWCNPISGHNTLYWYLQNLGQGPELLIRYENEEAVDDSQLPKDRFSAERLKGVDSTLKIQPAELGDSAVYLCASSLTGTNNEQFFGPGTRLTVL.